This T cell receptor (beta chain) was retrieved from a study of blood T cell repertoires in COVID-19. Enrollees, roughly 18 to 95 years old, lived in approximately 24 US areas. In the authors' workflow: Estimation of nucleated cell counts relied on the amplification of reference gene primers. The method was immunoSEQ multiplex PCR; TCRdb's version includes in-frame clones alone and lacks a portion of them. The DNA gave D and trimming, while V, J and clone size come from that table. The repertoire consists of 350,000 or so clones, with more than 75% occurring once and the leading ten covering 1%. This clone showed up just once. Germline V gives CDR1 LGHNA, CDR2 YNFKEQ. This CDR3 contains 16 residues. The V gene end was trimmed by 1 base and the J gene end by 2 bases; junction bases not matched to a gene: 5.

This rearrangement joins TRBV4-2 to TRBJ2-5; 9 nucleotides line up with TRBD2. The sample taken for sequencing was PBMCs or T cells enriched from blood (not recorded which). The clonotype originates from a woman in her thirties who had recovered from COVID-19. The DNA for the CDR3 is TGTGCCAGCAGCCAAGGGGCGGGGGGGCCTCAAGAGACCCAGTACTTC. Amino acids: CASSQGAGGPQETQYF.